The text below deals with one TCR beta chain. Its specificity is not known. Repertoires were generated with immunoSEQ multiplex PCR, while TCRdb's copy carries only in-frame clones and drops some. The table has about 410,000 clones, approximately 91% seen once. This specimen belongs to a study of Ad26.COV2.S vaccination and SARS-CoV-2 variants. About the study: The trial was COV1001 and the donor's arm was Ad26.COV2.S. The authors gave Ad26.COV2.S intramuscularly, either once or twice 56 days apart. Findings and caveats of the study: Following vaccination, spike-specific CD8+ and CD4+ T cell responses reportedly exhibited substantial breadth. Placebo recipients showed lower spike-specific TCR breadth than vaccinees.

Noted treatment: over 15 received Ad26.COV2.S at low or high dose, single or two shots; roughly five received placebo; per-sample allocation not given. Specimens were obtained on day 63 following the first vaccine or placebo injection. Losses at the gene ends were 9 bases for V and 2 bases for J; bases not matched to a gene: 5. Germline V gene sequence: CDR1 KGHDR, CDR2 SFDVKD. CDR3 length: 13 residues. The sequenced sample was peripheral blood, obtained in a trial of Ad26.COV2.S vaccine versus placebo. The chain links TRBV24-1 to TRBJ2-7, with 8 nucleotides matching TRBD1. This TCR came from a person between 18 and 65 years old who received the Ad26.COV2.S COVID-19 vaccine or a placebo. The CDR3 DNA follows: TGTGCCACCTCGACAGGGGCCACCTACGAGCAGTACTTC. This sequence encodes CATSTGATYEQYF.